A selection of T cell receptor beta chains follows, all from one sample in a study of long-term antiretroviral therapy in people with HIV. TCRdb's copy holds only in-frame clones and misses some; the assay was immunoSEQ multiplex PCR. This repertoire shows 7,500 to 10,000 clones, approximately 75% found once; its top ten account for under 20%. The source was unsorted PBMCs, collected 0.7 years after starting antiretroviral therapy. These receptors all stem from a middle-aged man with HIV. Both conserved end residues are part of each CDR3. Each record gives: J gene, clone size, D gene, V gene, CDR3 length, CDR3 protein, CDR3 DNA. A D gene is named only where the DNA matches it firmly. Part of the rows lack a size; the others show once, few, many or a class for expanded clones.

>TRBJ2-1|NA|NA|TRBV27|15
CASRRLGEPYNEQFF
TGTGCCAGCAGACGCCTCGGAGAGCCCTACAATGAGCAGTTCTTC
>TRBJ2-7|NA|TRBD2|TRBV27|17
CASSPERGQGFAYEQYF
TGTGCCAGCAGTCCCGAGCGGGGGCAGGGGTTCGCCTACGAGCAGTACTTC
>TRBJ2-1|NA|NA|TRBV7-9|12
CASSLSYNEQFF
TGTGCCAGCAGCTTATCATACAATGAGCAGTTCTTC
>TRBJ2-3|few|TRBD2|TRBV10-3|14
CAISDGLDTDTQYF
TGTGCCATCAGTGACGGACTAGACACAGATACGCAGTATTTT
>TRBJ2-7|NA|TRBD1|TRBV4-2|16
CASSQEGQGTFYEQYF
TGTGCCAGCAGCCAAGAAGGACAGGGCACTTTCTACGAGCAGTACTTC
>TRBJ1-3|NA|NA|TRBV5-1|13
CASRSSSGNTIYF
TGCGCCAGCCGATCGAGCTCTGGAAACACCATATATTTT
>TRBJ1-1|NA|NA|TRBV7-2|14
CASNLGSGNTEAFF
TGTGCCAGCAACCTCGGGAGCGGGAACACTGAAGCTTTCTTT
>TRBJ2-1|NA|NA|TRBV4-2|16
CASSRSGEGSYNEQFF
TGTGCCAGCAGCCGATCGGGAGAAGGGTCCTACAATGAGCAGTTCTTC
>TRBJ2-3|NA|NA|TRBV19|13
CASSQGGTDTQYF
TGTGCCAGTAGTCAAGGTGGCACAGATACGCAGTATTTT
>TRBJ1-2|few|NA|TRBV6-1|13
CASSDREFYGYTF
TGTGCCAGCAGTGACAGGGAGTTCTATGGCTACACCTTC
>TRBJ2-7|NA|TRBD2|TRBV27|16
CASSSTSGGGRGEQYF
TGTGCCAGCAGTTCGACTAGCGGAGGGGGCAGAGGAGAGCAGTACTTC
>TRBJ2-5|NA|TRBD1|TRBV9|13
CASSGTGQETQYF
TGTGCCAGCAGCGGGACAGGGCAAGAGACCCAGTACTTC
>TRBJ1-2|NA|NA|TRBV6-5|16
CASSYALGGPSYGYTF
TGTGCCAGCAGTTACGCTTTGGGGGGCCCAAGCTATGGCTACACCTTC
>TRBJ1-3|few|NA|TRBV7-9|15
CASSLNTNSGNTIYF
TGTGCCAGCAGCTTAAACACAAACTCTGGAAACACCATATATTTT
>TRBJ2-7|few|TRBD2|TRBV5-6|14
CASSFLAGVSEQYF
TGTGCCAGCAGCTTCTTGGCGGGAGTTTCCGAGCAGTACTTC